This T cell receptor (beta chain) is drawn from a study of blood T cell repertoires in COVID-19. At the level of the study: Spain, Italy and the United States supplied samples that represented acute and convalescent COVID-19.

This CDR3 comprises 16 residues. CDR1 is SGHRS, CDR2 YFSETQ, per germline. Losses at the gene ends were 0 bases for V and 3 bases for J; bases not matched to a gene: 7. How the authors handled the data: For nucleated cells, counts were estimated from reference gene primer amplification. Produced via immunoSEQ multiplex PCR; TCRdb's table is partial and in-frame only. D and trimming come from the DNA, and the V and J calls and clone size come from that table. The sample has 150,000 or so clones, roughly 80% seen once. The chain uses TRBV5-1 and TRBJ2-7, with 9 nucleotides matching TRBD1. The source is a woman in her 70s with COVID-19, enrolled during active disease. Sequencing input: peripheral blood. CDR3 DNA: TGCGCCAGCAGCTTGGCCGTCGGACAGGGGATCTACGAGCAGTACTTC. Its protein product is CASSLAVGQGIYEQYF.